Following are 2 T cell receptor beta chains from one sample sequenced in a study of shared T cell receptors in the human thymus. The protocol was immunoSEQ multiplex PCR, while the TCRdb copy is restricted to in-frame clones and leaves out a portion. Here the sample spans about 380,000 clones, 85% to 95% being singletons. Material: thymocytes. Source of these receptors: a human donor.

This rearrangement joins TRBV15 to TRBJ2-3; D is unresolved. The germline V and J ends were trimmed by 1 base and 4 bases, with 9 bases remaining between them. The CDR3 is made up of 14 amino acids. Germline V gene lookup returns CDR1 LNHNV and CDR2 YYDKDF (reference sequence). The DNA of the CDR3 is TGTGCCACCAGCAGAGTGCGAGTCGCAGATACGCAGTATTTT. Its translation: CATSRVRVADTQYF. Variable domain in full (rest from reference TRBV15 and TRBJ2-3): DAMVIQNPRYQVTQFGKPVTLSCSQTLNHNVMYWYQQKSSQAPKLLFHYYDKDFNNEADTPDNFQSRRPNTSFCFLDIRSPGLGDTAMYLCATSRVRVADTQYFGPGTRLTVL.

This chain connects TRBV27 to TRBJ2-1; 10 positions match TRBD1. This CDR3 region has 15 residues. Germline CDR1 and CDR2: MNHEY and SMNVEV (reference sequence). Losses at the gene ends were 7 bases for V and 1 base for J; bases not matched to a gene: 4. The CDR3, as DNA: TGTGCCAGCACCCCGGGACAGGGGTCCTACAATGAGCAGTTCTTC. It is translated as CASTPGQGSYNEQFF.